The 24 T cell receptor beta chains listed next were all sequenced from one sample in a study of response to subunit inactivated influenza vaccine. TCRdb called the RT-PCR reads again in MiXCR, with one record for every CDR3 protein. The data hold about 190,000 distinct CDR3 sequences, with 13% to 15% observed a single time. The sequencing used CD8+ T cells sorted from PBMCs, collected about 5 days after vaccination. These receptors were obtained from a man aged 45-60 years who received an inactivated influenza vaccine.

This clonotype came up a few times. The J gene is TRBJ2-1, the V gene TRBV7-3, with 7 bases lining up with TRBD2. V shed 1 base, J shed 2 bases, and the junction held 8 bases outside the gene matches. The length of the CDR3 is 17 residues. Per germline, CDR1 SGHTA and CDR2 FQGTGA. Here the CDR3 reads CASSLSPPGGAYNEQFF. DNA of the CDR3: TGTGCCAGCAGCTTAAGTCCGCCTGGGGGGGCCTACAATGAGCAGTTCTTC. Together with reference TRBV7-3 and TRBJ2-1, the CDR3 gives the full variable domain: GAGVSQTPSNKVTEKGKYVELRCDPISGHTALYWYRQSLGQGPEFLIYFQGTGAADDSGLPNDRFFAVRPEGSVSTLKIQRTERGDSAVYLCASSLSPPGGAYNEQFFGPGTRLTVL.

The rearrangement uses TRBV20-1 and TRBJ2-7; possible D gene TRBD2, 5 bases. The germline gives CDR1 DFQATT, CDR2 SNEGSKA (reference sequence). This CDR3 is built from 13 residues. V lost 3 bases, J lost 2 bases, and 11 bases lay in between. The CDR3 is CSASSGETYEQYF. The CDR3 coding sequence is TGCAGTGCTAGTTCCGGGGAGACCTACGAGCAGTACTTC.

This clonotype has a handful of counts. J is TRBJ2-7 and V is TRBV15; TRBD1 aligns across 8 bases. This CDR3 is built from 15 residues. Trimming removed 4 bases from V and 3 bases from J; junction bases left unmatched: 8. In germline, CDR1 is LNHNV, CDR2 YYDKDF (reference sequence). The CDR3 region has the DNA TGTGCCACCAGCACTTTCACAGGGGGTCACTACGAGCAGTACTTC. Translation: CATSTFTGGHYEQYF.

In its sample, this clonotype was seen a few times. V and J are TRBV20-1 and TRBJ2-1; 8 bases match TRBD2. J gave up 4 bases and V 0 bases, and 5 bases lay outside the gene matches. This CDR3 has 15 amino acids. From germline, CDR1 is DFQATT and CDR2 SNEGSKA (reference sequence). CDR3 amino acids: CSAREPAGDYNEQFF. The DNA for the CDR3 is TGCAGTGCTAGAGAACCAGCGGGAGATTACAATGAGCAGTTCTTC.

This clonotype was picked up many times. The chain recombines TRBV29-1 with TRBJ2-5, with TRBD1 matching over 8 bases. The CDR3 sequence is 14 residues long. Germline assignment: CDR1 SQVTM and CDR2 ANQGSEA. After removal of 2 bases from V and 4 bases from J, the junction contained 6 bases not matched to a gene. The CDR3 DNA sequence: TGCAGCGTTGAAAGGCAGGGGGCAGGAGAGACCCAGTACTTC. Its protein is CSVERQGAGETQYF.

In this sample, this clonotype turned up many times. This chain connects TRBV29-1 to TRBJ2-2, with unresolved D. CDR3 length: 11 residues. CDR1 SQVTM and CDR2 ANQGSEA come from the germline V gene. V was trimmed by 5 bases and J by 5 bases, leaving 6 bases between them. CDR3 nucleotides: TGCAGCGTTCTAAATACCGGGGAGCTGTTTTTT. Residues: CSVLNTGELFF.

The chain uses TRBV28 and TRBJ1-5; TRBD1 aligns across 9 bases. Trimming removed 6 bases from V and 6 bases from J; junction bases left unmatched: 6. The germline V gene has CDR1 MDHEN and CDR2 SYDVKM. This CDR3 contains 14 residues. This CDR3 is CASSRDREAQPQHF. DNA of the CDR3: TGTGCCAGCAGCAGGGACAGGGAGGCTCAGCCCCAGCATTTT.

Only a few counts were recorded for this clonotype. The V and J genes are TRBV9 and TRBJ2-7; TRBD1 matches at 7 bases. Unmatched junction bases numbered 7, after V lost 0 bases and J lost 4 bases. Germline V CDR1 and CDR2: SGDLS, YYNGEE. The CDR3 length is 15 residues. This CDR3 reads CASSVGVTGSYEQYF. CDR3 nucleotides: TGTGCCAGCAGCGTAGGGGTGACAGGGTCTTACGAGCAGTACTTC.

V and J are TRBV12-3 or TRBV12-4 and TRBJ2-1; 8 bases are shared with TRBD2. Trimming cost V 3 bases and J 6 bases; bases outside gene matches: 7. CDR3 length: 15 amino acids. The CDR3 region is CASSLGGGPINEQFF. DNA of the CDR3: TGTGCCAGCAGTTTGGGCGGGGGGCCAATCAATGAGCAGTTCTTC.

This clonotype appeared a few times. This chain uses TRBV15 with TRBJ1-2; 9 positions agree with TRBD1. Trimming cost V 0 bases and J 7 bases; bases outside gene matches: 3. This CDR3 spans 14 amino acids. Germline V gene lookup returns CDR1 LNHNV and CDR2 YYDKDF (reference sequence). CDR3 in DNA: TGTGCCACCAGCAGAGAGGGACAGGGTAGTGGCTACACCTTC. Translating it yields CATSREGQGSGYTF.

This clonotype has more than one count but fewer than ten. The genes are TRBV6-5 and TRBJ2-1; unclear D gene. This CDR3 has 16 residues. V lost 0 bases and J 5 bases, leaving 14 bases between the germline ends. Germline CDR1 reads MNHEY; CDR2 reads SVGAGI. This CDR3 is CASSYSLGLGHNEQFF. The CDR3 DNA sequence: TGTGCCAGCAGTTACTCCCTCGGGTTGGGCCACAATGAGCAGTTCTTC.

This chain uses TRBV2 with TRBJ2-5; 11 positions agree with TRBD2. CDR3 length equals 15 residues. Trimming took 6 bases from V and 2 from J; bases not matched to a gene: 5. Germline loops: CDR1 SNHLY, CDR2 FYNNEI. CDR3 DNA: TGTGCCAGCAGGGACGGGACTAGCGGACAAGAGACCCAGTACTTC. It specifies CASRDGTSGQETQYF.

This clonotype was counted ten times or more. The CDR3 is CASTKGGTYGHEQYF. The CDR3 DNA follows: TGTGCCAGCACCAAAGGAGGGACATACGGGCACGAGCAGTACTTC. The chain has TRBV7-9 and TRBJ2-7, with D perhaps matching TRBD1 or TRBD2 (6 bases each). V gave up 7 bases and J gave up 5 bases, with 21 bases separating them. Germline CDR1 reads SEHNR; CDR2 reads FQNEAQ (reference sequence). The CDR3 totals 15 residues. Complete variable domain (other parts from reference TRBV7-9 and TRBJ2-7): DTGVSQNPRHKITKRGQNVTFRCDPISEHNRLYWYRQTLGQGPEFLTYFQNEAQLEKSRLLSDRFSAERPKGSFSTLEIQRTEQGDSAMYLCASTKGGTYGHEQYFGPGTRLTVT.

The chain links TRBV6-2 or TRBV6-3 to TRBJ2-2; D could derive from TRBD1 or TRBD2 (6 bases each). Per the germline V gene, CDR1 is MNHEY and CDR2 is SVGEGT. V was shortened by 8 bases and J by 7 bases, with 14 bases between the two germline ends. There are 13 residues in the CDR3. The CDR3 sequence: CASGRGGSGELFF. CDR3 in DNA: TGTGCCAGCGGCCGAGGGGGGAGCGGGGAGCTGTTTTTT.

This chain joins TRBV9 and TRBJ1-5; maybe TRBD1 (5 bases). CDR1 and CDR2 (germline): SGDLS, YYNGEE. V lost 3 bases, J lost 6 bases, and 16 bases lay in between. There are 15 residues in the CDR3. The chain's CDR3 is CASSEGGGWGQPQHF. The CDR3 nucleotides are TGTGCCAGCAGCGAAGGTGGGGGGTGGGGTCAGCCCCAGCATTTT.

This clonotype has just a few counts. The chain uses TRBV5-1 and TRBJ2-7; 7 positions match TRBD1. Germline V lookup: CDR1 SGHRS, CDR2 YFSETQ. This CDR3 region has 22 residues. V lost 1 base, J lost 3 bases, and 28 bases stayed unmatched. The CDR3 sequence: CASSLHGQADSGGTQGSYEQYF. CDR3 DNA: TGCGCCAGCAGCTTGCATGGACAGGCGGACTCCGGAGGTACGCAAGGTAGCTACGAGCAGTACTTC.

V is TRBV7-3 and J is TRBJ2-7; no clear D gene. From germline, CDR1 is SGHTA and CDR2 FQGTGA. V was clipped by 3 bases and J by 5 bases, with 5 bases between them. This CDR3 spans 11 amino acids. Written as DNA, the CDR3 is TGTGCCAGCAGCTTTAATCACGAGCAGTACTTC. This gives the protein CASSFNHEQYF.

This clonotype was found a few times. The chain combines TRBV21-1 with TRBJ2-3. TRBV21-1 is marked as a pseudogene. This CDR3 is 13 amino acids long. The CDR3 sequence is CASSNSHTDTQYF. The CDR3 DNA reads as TGTGCCAGCAGCAATTCTCACACAGATACGCAGTATTTT.

The rearrangement links TRBV7-2 to TRBJ2-7; D is unclear. V gave up 5 bases and J gave up 3 bases, with 11 bases separating them. Germline V CDR1 and CDR2: SGHTA, FQGNSA. This CDR3 has 13 residues. The CDR3 DNA reads as TGTGCCAGCAGCCCTCTGCCGCTCTACGAGCAGTACTTC. This translates into CASSPLPLYEQYF.

This clonotype has at least ten counts. The chain couples TRBV29-1 to TRBJ2-7, with a possible D match to TRBD2 (6 bases). Trimming took 6 bases from V and 3 from J, leaving 12 bases between them. The length of the CDR3 is 12 residues. CDR1 and CDR2 (germline): SQVTM, ANQGSEA. As DNA, the CDR3 is TGCAGCGTACGGACGGGGGACTACGAGCAGTACTTC. This sequence encodes CSVRTGDYEQYF.

Only a few counts were recorded for this clonotype. The chain joins TRBV7-2 to TRBJ1-5, with D uncertain. Per germline, CDR1 SGHTA and CDR2 FQGNSA. This CDR3 is built from 14 residues. The ends were cut back, 1 base at V and 1 base at J, with 5 bases in the middle. Here the CDR3 reads CASSLETSNQPQHF. The DNA of the CDR3 is TGTGCCAGCAGCTTAGAGACAAGCAATCAGCCCCAGCATTTT.

Remarks on this clonotype: The junction departs from the called germline gene at one end, perhaps through a read error. Here the CDR3 reads CASSHLAGVSSNELFF. CDR3 DNA: TGTGCCAGCAGCCATTTAGCGGGAGTGTCCTCCAATGAGCTGTTCTTC. The chain recombines TRBV14 with TRBJ2-1; TRBD2 matches 9 bases. Looked up from germline, CDR1 is SGHDN and CDR2 is FVKESK. CDR3 length: 16 residues.

This chain links TRBV5-5 with TRBJ2-2; TRBD1 agrees at 8 bases. Looked up from germline, CDR1 is SGHKS and CDR2 is YYEKEE (reference sequence). This CDR3 contains 17 residues. V was clipped by 0 bases and J by 5 bases; unmatched bases: 9. The CDR3 here is CASSLEGTGKNTGELFF. CDR3 bases: TGTGCCAGCAGCTTGGAAGGGACAGGAAAAAATACCGGGGAGCTGTTTTTT.

The chain couples TRBV7-9 to TRBJ2-3, with 9 bases matching TRBD2. Germline-derived CDR1 and CDR2 are SEHNR and FQNEAQ (reference sequence). The trim removed 7 bases at V and 3 bases at J, leaving 11 bases unmatched. The CDR3 covers 16 residues. CDR3 amino acids: CASIPPVLAGTDTQYF. CDR3 sequence (DNA): TGTGCCAGCATCCCCCCCGTCCTAGCGGGAACAGATACGCAGTATTTT. Combining the CDR3 with reference TRBV7-9 and TRBJ2-3 gives the whole variable domain DTGVSQNPRHKITKRGQNVTFRCDPISEHNRLYWYRQTLGQGPEFLTYFQNEAQLEKSRLLSDRFSAERPKGSFSTLEIQRTEQGDSAMYLCASIPPVLAGTDTQYFGPGTRLTVL.